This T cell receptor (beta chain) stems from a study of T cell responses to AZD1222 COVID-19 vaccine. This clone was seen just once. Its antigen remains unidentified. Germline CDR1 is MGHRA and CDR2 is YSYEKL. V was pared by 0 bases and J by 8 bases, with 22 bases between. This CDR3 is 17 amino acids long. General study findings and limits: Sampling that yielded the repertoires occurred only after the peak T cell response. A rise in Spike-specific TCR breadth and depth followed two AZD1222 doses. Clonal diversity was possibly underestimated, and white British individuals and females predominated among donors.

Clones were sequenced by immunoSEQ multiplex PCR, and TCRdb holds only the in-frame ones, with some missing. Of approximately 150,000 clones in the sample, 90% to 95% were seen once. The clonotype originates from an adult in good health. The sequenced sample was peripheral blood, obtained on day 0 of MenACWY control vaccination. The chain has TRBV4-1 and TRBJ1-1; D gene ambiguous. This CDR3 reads CASSQDVRDRGVLEAFF. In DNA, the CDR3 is TGCGCCAGCAGCCAAGATGTCCGAGACCGGGGAGTACTAGAAGCTTTCTTT.